What follows are 16 T cell receptor beta chains derived from one specimen sequenced in a study of shared clonotypes between healthy human individuals (dated by TCRdb to 2020 to 2021). The library was obtained by the immunoSEQ multiplex PCR assay. This immuneACCESS table, as held by TCRdb, lists in-frame sequences with V and J called but not all clones. Of the missing ones, under half trace to an unresolved V gene in checked studies; the others have no known cause. This sample holds fewer than 1.8 million clones; just under 99% were observed only once. The top ten hold over 0.3% of the sample. The sequenced sample was naive CD4+ T cells sorted from blood. Per the publication, the cell subset or site label means: CD45RA+ positively selected. Receptors were obtained from a man younger than 40 in good health.

The rearrangement links TRBV5-5 to TRBJ2-7; a possible D gene is TRBD1 (6 bases). V lost 5 bases to trimming and J lost 3 bases, with 12 bases between them. Germline CDR1 SGHKS, CDR2 YYEKEE (reference sequence). The CDR3 is made up of 13 amino acids. In nucleotides, the CDR3 is TGTGCCAGCAGAACAGGGTCGTACTACGAGCAGTACTTC. Encoded protein: CASRTGSYYEQYF.

V gene TRBV9 combines with J gene TRBJ1-1, with D possibly matching TRBD1 (5 bases). The germline gives CDR1 SGDLS, CDR2 YYNGEE. The CDR3 consists of 13 residues. V gave up 1 base and J gave up 4 bases, with 8 bases separating them. This chain's CDR3 is CASSVSGATEAFF. The CDR3 coding sequence is TGTGCCAGCAGCGTATCCGGGGCCACTGAAGCTTTCTTT.

The J gene is TRBJ2-7, the V gene TRBV20-1, with D possibly being TRBD1 (5 bases). The CDR3 is 11 amino acids. Germline loops: CDR1 DFQATT, CDR2 SNEGSKA (reference sequence). V lost 3 bases, J lost 6 bases, and 9 bases lay in between. The CDR3 DNA reads as TGCAGTGCTAGGGACACAGGCGAGCAGTACTTC. It codes for CSARDTGEQYF.

This clone occurred once. The chain couples TRBV30 to TRBJ2-7; D is uncertain. Germline CDR1 GTSNPN, CDR2 SVGIG (reference sequence). The CDR3 has 14 residues. V was cut by 2 bases and J by 2 bases, with 13 bases left in between. CDR3 residues: CAWSFNRITYEQYF. For the CDR3, the DNA is TGTGCCTGGAGTTTTAATCGGATAACCTACGAGCAGTACTTC.

This sequence joins TRBV2 and TRBJ2-7; D is uncertain. CDR3 length: 12 amino acids. Trimming took off 5 bases at V and 4 bases at J, with 9 bases between the two ends. Germline-derived CDR1 and CDR2 are SNHLY and FYNNEI. CDR3 loop: CASSYRWYEQYF. The DNA for the CDR3 is TGTGCCAGCAGTTACCGGTGGTACGAGCAGTACTTC.

With respect to this clone: The same CDR3 arises from other DNA sequences in this sample as well. The CDR3 sequence is CASSLLADNEQFF. CDR3 DNA sequence: TGCGCCAGCAGCTTGCTTGCGGACAATGAGCAGTTCTTC. The gene calls are TRBV5-1 and TRBJ2-1; D unresolved. Trimming cost V 1 base and J 5 bases, with 7 bases left between them. The CDR3 loop spans 13 amino acids. The germline CDR1 and CDR2 sequences are SGHRS and YFSETQ.

The genes are TRBV11-2 and TRBJ2-5; no reliable D call. The CDR3 is 13 residues long. The V gene's germline CDR1 is SGHAT and CDR2 FQNNGV. V was trimmed by 5 bases and J by 5 bases, leaving 12 bases between them. For the CDR3, the DNA is TGTGCCAGCAGCCTCCTGTACGTGGAGACCCAGTACTTC. This codes for CASSLLYVETQYF. Based on the CDR3 plus reference TRBV11-2 and TRBJ2-5, the full variable domain is EAGVAQSPRYKIIEKRQSVAFWCNPISGHATLYWYQQILGQGPKLLIQFQNNGVVDDSQLPKDRFSAERLKGVDSTLKIQPAKLEDSAVYLCASSLLYVETQYFGPGTRLLVL.

The V gene is TRBV18, the J gene TRBJ1-2, with a tentative D call TRBD1 (6 bases). Trimming took 5 bases from V and 6 from J, leaving 13 bases between them. CDR1 is KGHSH, CDR2 LQKENI, per germline. The CDR3 consists of 13 residues. The CDR3 nucleotides are TGTGCCAGCTCAACGACAGGTTCTCATGGCTACACCTTC. The encoded protein is CASSTTGSHGYTF.

The chain couples TRBV10-2 to TRBJ1-4; D not resolved. V lost 6 bases to trimming and J lost 7 bases, with 12 bases between them. CDR3 size: 13 residues. The germline gives CDR1 WSHSY, CDR2 SAAADI. CDR3 bases: TGCGCCAGCAGCGGATGGGTGGGTGAAAAACTGTTTTTT. Its translation: CASSGWVGEKLFF.

The chain recombines TRBV19 with TRBJ2-7, with 9 bases aligning to TRBD1. CDR3 length equals 16 residues. V lost 8 bases, J lost 4 bases, and 15 bases stayed unmatched. CDR1 LNHDA and CDR2 SQIVND come from the germline V gene (reference sequence). As DNA, the CDR3 is TGTGCCAGTGCTACGAATGGACAGGGGAGTACATACGAGCAGTACTTC. The encoded protein is CASATNGQGSTYEQYF.

The gene calls are TRBV2 and TRBJ2-7; 7 bases align to TRBD2. This CDR3 is built from 13 residues. Germline assignment: CDR1 SNHLY and CDR2 FYNNEI. V was clipped by 6 bases and J by 7 bases; unmatched bases: 9. CDR3 sequence: CASRAGVLGEQYF. In DNA form, the CDR3 reads TGTGCCAGCAGGGCGGGAGTCCTAGGAGAGCAGTACTTC.

This chain uses TRBV28 with TRBJ2-1; perhaps TRBD2 as D (6 bases). V gave up 3 bases and J gave up 8 bases, with 20 bases separating them. The CDR3 sequence is 16 residues long. Germline CDR1 MDHEN, CDR2 SYDVKM. The CDR3, as DNA: TGTGCCAGCAGTTTGCTAGGAGCGTTAGGAGGGGATGAGCAGTTCTTC. Amino acids: CASSLLGALGGDEQFF.

The chain's CDR3 is CASSLGNAFSASYEQYF. DNA of the CDR3: TGTGCCAGCAGCCTAGGAAACGCTTTTAGCGCGTCCTACGAGCAGTACTTC. J is TRBJ2-7 and V is TRBV7-8, with a possible D match to TRBD2 (5 bases). This CDR3 has 17 residues. With 5 bases removed from V and 1 base from J, the gap between germline ends came to 21 bases. Germline CDR1 SGHVS, CDR2 FQNEAQ.

The chain recombines TRBV28 with TRBJ2-7; a possible D gene is TRBD1 (6 bases). CDR1 is MDHEN and CDR2 is SYDVKM in the germline V gene. V was shortened by 4 bases and J by 6 bases, with 19 bases between the two germline ends. The CDR3 contains 15 residues. CDR3 bases: TGTGCCAGCAGTTCATCAGGGGCGGGTTCACCCGAGCAGTACTTC. This translates into CASSSSGAGSPEQYF. Combining the CDR3 with reference TRBV28 and TRBJ2-7 gives the whole variable domain DVKVTQSSRYLVKRTGEKVFLECVQDMDHENMFWYRQDPGLGLRLIYFSYDVKMKEKGDIPEGYSVSREKKERFSLILESASTNQTSMYLCASSSSGAGSPEQYFGPGTRLTVT.

This rearrangement joins TRBV19 to TRBJ2-1, with 11 bases lining up with TRBD2. The CDR3 spans 17 residues. Trimming at V came to 7 bases and at J to 8 bases, leaving 16 bases not matched to a gene. Germline CDR1 and CDR2: LNHDA and SQIVND (reference sequence). The CDR3, as DNA: TGTGCCAGTACCCAAGGTGTTAGCGGGAGGGCCCTACATGAGCAGTTCTTC. Residues: CASTQGVSGRALHEQFF.

V is TRBV29-1 and J is TRBJ1-4, with D unclear. The CDR3 has 12 amino acids. V lost 4 bases, J lost 8 bases, and 11 bases lay in between. The germline V gene has CDR1 SQVTM and CDR2 ANQGSEA. CDR3 sequence: CSVVGKEEKLFF. The CDR3 DNA sequence: TGCAGCGTTGTTGGGAAGGAAGAAAAACTGTTTTTT.